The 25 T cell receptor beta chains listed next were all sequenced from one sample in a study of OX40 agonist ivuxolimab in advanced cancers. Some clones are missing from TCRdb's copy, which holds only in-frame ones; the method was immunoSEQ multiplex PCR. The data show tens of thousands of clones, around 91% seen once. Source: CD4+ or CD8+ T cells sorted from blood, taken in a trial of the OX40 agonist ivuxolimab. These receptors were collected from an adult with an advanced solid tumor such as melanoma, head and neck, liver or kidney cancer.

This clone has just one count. The CDR3 DNA reads as TGTGCCAGCAGCCTGTTTATGTCCCTTGGGGAGAAGACCCAGTACTTC. It yields the protein CASSLFMSLGEKTQYF. V and J are TRBV28 and TRBJ2-5, with D perhaps matching TRBD2 (5 bases). The V end lost 6 bases, the J end lost 6 bases, and 23 bases lay between the germline ends. Germline CDR1 is MDHEN and CDR2 is SYDVKM. There are 16 residues in the CDR3. The full variable domain, its missing parts supplied by reference TRBV28 and TRBJ2-5, is DVKVTQSSRYLVKRTGEKVFLECVQDMDHENMFWYRQDPGLGLRLIYFSYDVKMKEKGDIPEGYSVSREKKERFSLILESASTNQTSMYLCASSLFMSLGEKTQYFGPGTRLLVL.

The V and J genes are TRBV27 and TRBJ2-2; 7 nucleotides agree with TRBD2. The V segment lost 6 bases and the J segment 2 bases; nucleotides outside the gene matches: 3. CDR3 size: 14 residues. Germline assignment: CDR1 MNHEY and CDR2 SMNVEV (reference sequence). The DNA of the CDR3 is TGTGCCAGCAGCAGCGGGGCCAACACCGGGGAGCTGTTTTTT. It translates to CASSSGANTGELFF.

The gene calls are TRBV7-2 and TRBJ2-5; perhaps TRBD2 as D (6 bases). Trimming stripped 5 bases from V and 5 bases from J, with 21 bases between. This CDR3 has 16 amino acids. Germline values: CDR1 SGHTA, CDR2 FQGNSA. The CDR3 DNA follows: TGTGCCAGCAGCGGAGACGAGATTAGCGGTTGGGAGACCCAGTACTTC. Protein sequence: CASSGDEISGWETQYF.

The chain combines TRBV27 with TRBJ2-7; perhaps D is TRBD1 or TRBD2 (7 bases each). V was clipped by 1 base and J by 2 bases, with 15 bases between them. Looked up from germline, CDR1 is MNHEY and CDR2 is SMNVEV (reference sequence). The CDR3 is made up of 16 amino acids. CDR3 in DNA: TGTGCCAGCAGTTTATGGCAGGGGGAGGGTCCCTACGAGCAGTACTTC. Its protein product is CASSLWQGEGPYEQYF.

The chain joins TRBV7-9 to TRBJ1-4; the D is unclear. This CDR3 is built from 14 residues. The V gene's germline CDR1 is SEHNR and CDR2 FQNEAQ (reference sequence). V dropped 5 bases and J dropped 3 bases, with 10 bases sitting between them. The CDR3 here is CASSQDTSNEKLFF. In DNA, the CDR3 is TGTGCCAGCAGCCAAGACACCTCTAATGAAAAACTGTTTTTT.

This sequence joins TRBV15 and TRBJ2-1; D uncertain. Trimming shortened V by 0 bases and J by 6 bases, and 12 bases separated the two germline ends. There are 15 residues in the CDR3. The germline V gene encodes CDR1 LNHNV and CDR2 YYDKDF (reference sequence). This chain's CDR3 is CATSRDLDGSNEQFF. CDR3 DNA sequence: TGTGCCACCAGCAGAGACCTCGACGGAAGCAATGAGCAGTTCTTC.

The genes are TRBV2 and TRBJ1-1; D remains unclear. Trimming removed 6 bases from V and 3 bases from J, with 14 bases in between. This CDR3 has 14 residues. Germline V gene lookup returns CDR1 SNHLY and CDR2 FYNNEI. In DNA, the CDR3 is TGTGCCAGCAGGGTCTGGGCCGGGGACACTGAAGCTTTCTTT. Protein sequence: CASRVWAGDTEAFF.

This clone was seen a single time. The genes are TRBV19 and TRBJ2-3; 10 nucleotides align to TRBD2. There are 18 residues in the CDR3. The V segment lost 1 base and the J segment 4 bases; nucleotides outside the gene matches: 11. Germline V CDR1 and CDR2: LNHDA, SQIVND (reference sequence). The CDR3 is CASSIGVAGGLHADTQYF. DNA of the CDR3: TGTGCCAGTAGTATAGGGGTAGCGGGAGGCCTTCATGCAGATACGCAGTATTTT.

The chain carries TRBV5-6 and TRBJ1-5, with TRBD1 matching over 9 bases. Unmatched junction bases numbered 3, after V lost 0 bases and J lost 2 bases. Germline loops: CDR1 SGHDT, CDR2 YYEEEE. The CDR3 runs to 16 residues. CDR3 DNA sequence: TGTGCCAGCAGCTTGGGGACAGGGGAGGGCAATCAGCCCCAGCATTTT. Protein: CASSLGTGEGNQPQHF.

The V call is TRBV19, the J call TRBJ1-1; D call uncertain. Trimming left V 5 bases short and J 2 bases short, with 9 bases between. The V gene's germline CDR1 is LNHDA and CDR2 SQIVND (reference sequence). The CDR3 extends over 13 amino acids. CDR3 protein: CASSPEGNTEAFF. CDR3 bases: TGTGCCAGTAGTCCAGAGGGTAACACTGAAGCTTTCTTT. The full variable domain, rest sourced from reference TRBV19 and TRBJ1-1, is DGGITQSPKYLFRKEGQNVTLSCEQNLNHDAMYWYRQDPGQGLRLIYYSQIVNDFQKGDIAEGYSVSREKKESFPLTVTSAQKNPTAFYLCASSPEGNTEAFFGQGTRLTVV.

CDR3 sequence: CASSLGGTQPQHF. CDR3 bases: TGTGCCAGCAGCTTGGGAGGGACTCAGCCCCAGCATTTT. The chain is built from TRBV13 and TRBJ1-5, with D maybe TRBD1 (5 bases). The CDR3 loop spans 13 amino acids. CDR1 PRHDT and CDR2 FYEKMQ come from the germline V gene (reference sequence). The V and J ends lost 3 bases and 6 bases respectively, with 9 bases between them.

CDR3 coding DNA: TGTGCCAGCAGTTTGGGTCGGGATAGCAGCTACGAGCAGTACTTC. It encodes CASSLGRDSSYEQYF. The J gene is TRBJ2-7, the V gene TRBV28, with D possibly matching TRBD2 (5 bases). Germline assignment: CDR1 MDHEN and CDR2 SYDVKM. Trimming shortened V by 3 bases and J by 3 bases, and 15 bases separated the two germline ends. This CDR3 comprises 15 residues. The full variable domain, completed using reference TRBV28 and TRBJ2-7, is DVKVTQSSRYLVKRTGEKVFLECVQDMDHENMFWYRQDPGLGLRLIYFSYDVKMKEKGDIPEGYSVSREKKERFSLILESASTNQTSMYLCASSLGRDSSYEQYFGPGTRLTVT.

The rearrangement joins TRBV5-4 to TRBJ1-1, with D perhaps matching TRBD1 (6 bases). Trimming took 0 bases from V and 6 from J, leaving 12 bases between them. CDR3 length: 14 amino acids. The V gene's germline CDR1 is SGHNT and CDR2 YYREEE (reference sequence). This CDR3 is CASSLGQGTAEAFF. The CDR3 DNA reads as TGTGCCAGCAGCTTGGGTCAGGGGACGGCTGAAGCTTTCTTT.

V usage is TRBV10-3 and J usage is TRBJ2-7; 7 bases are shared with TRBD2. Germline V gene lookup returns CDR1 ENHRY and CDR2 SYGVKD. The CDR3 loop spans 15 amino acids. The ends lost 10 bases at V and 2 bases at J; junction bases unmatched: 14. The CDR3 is CATGAAGVITYEQYF. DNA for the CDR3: TGTGCCACCGGGGCTGCGGGAGTTATAACCTACGAGCAGTACTTC.

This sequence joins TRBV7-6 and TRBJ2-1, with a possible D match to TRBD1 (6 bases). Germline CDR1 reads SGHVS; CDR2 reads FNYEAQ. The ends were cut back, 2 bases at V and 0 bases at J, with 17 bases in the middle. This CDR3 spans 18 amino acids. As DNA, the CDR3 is TGTGCCAGCAGCTTACCTCCGCCAGGGGAGAGCTCCTACAATGAGCAGTTCTTC. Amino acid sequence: CASSLPPPGESSYNEQFF.

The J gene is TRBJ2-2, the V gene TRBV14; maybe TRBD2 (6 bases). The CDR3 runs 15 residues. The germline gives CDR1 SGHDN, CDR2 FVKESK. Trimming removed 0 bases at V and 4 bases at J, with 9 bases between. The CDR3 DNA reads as TGTGCCAGCAGCCAAGAACCGGGAGTCACCGGGGAGCTGTTTTTT. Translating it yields CASSQEPGVTGELFF. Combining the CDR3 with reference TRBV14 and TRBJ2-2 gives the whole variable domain EAGVTQFPSHSVIEKGQTVTLRCDPISGHDNLYWYRRVMGKEIKFLLHFVKESKQDESGMPNNRFLAERTGGTYSTLKVQPAELEDSGVYFCASSQEPGVTGELFFGEGSRLTVL.

The DNA of the CDR3 is TGTGCCAGCAGCGAAATCGACAAGGTAAAAATAAGGGGGAGTAACTATGGCTACACCTTC. It translates to CASSEIDKVKIRGSNYGYTF. V is TRBV21-1 and J is TRBJ1-2; the table assigns TRBD1, which was not confirmed against the DNA. TRBV21-1 is termed a pseudogene. The CDR3 has 20 amino acids.

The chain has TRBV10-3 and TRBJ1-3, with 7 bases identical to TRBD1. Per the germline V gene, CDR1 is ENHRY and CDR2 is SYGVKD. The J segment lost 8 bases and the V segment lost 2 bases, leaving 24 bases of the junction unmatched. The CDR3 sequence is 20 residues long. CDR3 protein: CAISEAGQANLFNLEDTIYF. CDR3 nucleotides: TGTGCCATCAGTGAGGCCGGACAGGCAAACCTTTTCAACCTGGAGGACACCATATATTTT.

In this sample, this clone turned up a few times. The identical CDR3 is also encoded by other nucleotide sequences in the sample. This CDR3 reads CASSQDRGFTEAFF. The CDR3 nucleotides are TGCGCCAGCAGCCAAGATAGGGGGTTCACTGAAGCTTTCTTT. V is TRBV4-3 and J is TRBJ1-1, with D perhaps TRBD1 (6 bases). The CDR3 length is 14 residues. Germline CDR1 is LGHNA and CDR2 is YSLEER. Trimming left V 0 bases short and J 4 bases short, with 9 bases between.

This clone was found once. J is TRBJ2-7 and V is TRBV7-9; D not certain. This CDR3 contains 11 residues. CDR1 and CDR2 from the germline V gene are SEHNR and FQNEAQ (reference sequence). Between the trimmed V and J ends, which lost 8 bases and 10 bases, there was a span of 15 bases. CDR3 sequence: CASGPFFPQYF. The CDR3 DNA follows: TGTGCCAGCGGCCCTTTTTTCCCCCAGTACTTC. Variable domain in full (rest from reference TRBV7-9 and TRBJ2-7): DTGVSQNPRHKITKRGQNVTFRCDPISEHNRLYWYRQTLGQGPEFLTYFQNEAQLEKSRLLSDRFSAERPKGSFSTLEIQRTEQGDSAMYLCASGPFFPQYFGPGTRLTVT.

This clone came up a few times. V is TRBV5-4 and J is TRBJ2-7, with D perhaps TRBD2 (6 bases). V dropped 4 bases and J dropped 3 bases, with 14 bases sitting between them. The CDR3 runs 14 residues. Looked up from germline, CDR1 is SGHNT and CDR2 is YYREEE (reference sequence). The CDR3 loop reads CASSQSGGNYEQYF. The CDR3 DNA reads TGTGCCAGCAGCCAAAGTGGGGGGAACTACGAGCAGTACTTC.

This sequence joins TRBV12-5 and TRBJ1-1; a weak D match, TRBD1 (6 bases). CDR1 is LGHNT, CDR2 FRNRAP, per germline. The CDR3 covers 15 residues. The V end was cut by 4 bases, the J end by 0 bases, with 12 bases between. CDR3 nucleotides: TGTGCTAGTGGTTCGATGGACAGCTTGAACACTGAAGCTTTCTTT. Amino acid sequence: CASGSMDSLNTEAFF.

The CDR3 spells CASTPGLAGGSSYNEQFF. In DNA, the CDR3 is TGTGCCAGCACTCCGGGACTAGCGGGAGGGAGCTCCTACAATGAGCAGTTCTTC. The V gene is TRBV28, the J gene TRBJ2-1; TRBD2 agrees at 16 bases. The CDR3 sequence is 18 residues long. The V gene end was trimmed by 7 bases and the J gene end by 0 bases; junction bases not matched to a gene: 6. CDR1 MDHEN and CDR2 SYDVKM come from the germline V gene.

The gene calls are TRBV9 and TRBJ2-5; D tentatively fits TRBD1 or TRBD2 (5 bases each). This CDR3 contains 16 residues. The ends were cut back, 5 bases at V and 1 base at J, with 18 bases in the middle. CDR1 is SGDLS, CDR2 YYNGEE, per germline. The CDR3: CASSLPKGTSQETQYF. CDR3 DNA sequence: TGTGCCAGCAGTCTACCGAAGGGGACCTCCCAAGAGACCCAGTACTTC.

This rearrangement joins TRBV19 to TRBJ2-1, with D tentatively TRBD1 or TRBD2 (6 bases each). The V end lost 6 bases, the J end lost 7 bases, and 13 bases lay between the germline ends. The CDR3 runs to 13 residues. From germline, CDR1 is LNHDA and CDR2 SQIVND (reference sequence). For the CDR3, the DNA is TGTGCCAGTAGCACGGGGGCAGGTAATGAGCAGTTCTTC. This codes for CASSTGAGNEQFF.